This TCR beta chain was sequenced in a study of response to subunit inactivated influenza vaccine. Whole-study results and caveats: Each seasonal influenza vaccination recruits few new T cells, the authors suggested.

MiXCR, applied by TCRdb to the RT-PCR reads, yields one record per CDR3 protein. The data hold roughly 650,000 distinct CDR3 sequences, with around 15% observed a single time. Remarks on this clonotype: Its matching antigen is unknown.

Deletions cut 3 bases from V and 4 bases from J, with 30 bases between. The CDR3 contains 20 residues. This chain links TRBV12-3 or TRBV12-4 with TRBJ2-5, with a weak D call TRBD2 (5 bases). The receptor was derived from a man aged 50 to 59 who received an inactivated influenza vaccine. The sequencing used PBMCs from blood, collected roughly 2 weeks before vaccination. The CDR3 region has the DNA TGTGCCAGCAGTTTTAAATCCGGGTATTTCACGAGGGCGGTGGGAGAGACCCAGTACTTC. Translated, it gives CASSFKSGYFTRAVGETQYF.